The 9 T cell receptor beta chains given below trace back to one sample, sequenced in a study of cytomegalovirus exposure and HLA in healthy donors. Researchers ran the PCR with 60 Vbeta and 13 Jbeta primers. The table came from immunoSEQ multiplex PCR; TCRdb's copy has only in-frame clones and leaves some out. Of over 85,000 clones detected, over 60% appear once; the ten largest clones hold about an eighth. The sample consisted of PBMCs. The source of these receptors is a man aged 25-45 years in good health and CMV-seropositive.

This clone has only one observation. The chain uses TRBV7-9 and TRBJ1-1; no clear D gene. V was trimmed by 8 bases and J by 1 base, leaving 17 bases between them. The CDR3 extends over 15 amino acids. Per germline, CDR1 SEHNR and CDR2 FQNEAQ (reference sequence). CDR3: CASLTGVGTNTEAFF. The DNA of the CDR3 is TGTGCCAGCCTCACCGGGGTGGGAACGAACACTGAAGCTTTCTTT.

The chain combines TRBV10-3 with TRBJ2-3; a weak D match, TRBD2 (6 bases). This CDR3 is 15 amino acids long. From germline, CDR1 is ENHRY and CDR2 SYGVKD. Trimming cost V 0 bases and J 2 bases, with 9 bases left between them. CDR3 sequence (DNA): TGTGCCATCAGTGAGTCGGGGGGAGACACAGATACGCAGTATTTT. This codes for CAISESGGDTDTQYF.

The chain carries TRBV19 and TRBJ1-5, with D unresolved. Germline V gene data show CDR1 as LNHDA and CDR2 as SQIVND (reference sequence). This CDR3 spans 16 amino acids. V dropped 2 bases and J dropped 0 bases, with 11 bases sitting between them. The DNA for the CDR3 is TGTGCCAGTAGTATACTTCCGGCGGATAGCAATCAGCCCCAGCATTTT. This sequence encodes CASSILPADSNQPQHF.

V is TRBV10-3 and J is TRBJ2-7; a weak D match, TRBD1 (6 bases). The V and J ends lost 8 bases and 2 bases respectively, with 7 bases between them. Per the germline V gene, CDR1 is ENHRY and CDR2 is SYGVKD. The CDR3 is 11 residues long. CDR3 nucleotides: TGTGCCATCGGACAGACCTACGAGCAGTACTTC. Its translation: CAIGQTYEQYF.

This sequence joins TRBV27 and TRBJ2-5, with D perhaps TRBD1 (7 bases). TRBJ2-7 matches the DNA end more closely, so the J call is doubtful. From germline, CDR1 is MNHEY and CDR2 SMNVEV (reference sequence). This CDR3 is built from 14 residues. CDR3 nucleotides: TGTGCCAGCAGTTCGACAGGGAGGACCTACGAGCAGTACTTC. Translation: CASSSTGRTYEQYF.

The chain recombines TRBV2 with TRBJ2-3; 7 bases are shared with TRBD1. The J segment lost 4 bases and the V segment lost 4 bases, leaving 5 bases of the junction unmatched. Germline assignment: CDR1 SNHLY and CDR2 FYNNEI. CDR3 size: 14 residues. The CDR3 region is CASSVSRGPDTQYF. For the CDR3, the DNA is TGTGCCAGCAGTGTCTCGAGGGGGCCAGATACGCAGTATTTT.

This chain uses TRBV6-6 with TRBJ2-3; 7 bases agree with TRBD2. Germline V CDR1 and CDR2: MNHNY, SVGAGI (reference sequence). Trimming removed 2 bases from V and 4 bases from J; junction bases left unmatched: 9. This CDR3 has 16 amino acids. CDR3 in amino acids: CASSYGEGVNADTQYF. CDR3 in DNA: TGTGCCAGCAGTTACGGGGAGGGAGTGAACGCAGATACGCAGTATTTT.

This chain connects TRBV28 to TRBJ1-4; 11 bases line up with TRBD1. The V and J ends lost 8 bases and 7 bases, in that order; junction bases with no gene match: 9. The CDR3 totals 15 residues. Germline CDR1 is MDHEN and CDR2 is SYDVKM. The CDR3 spells CASSNPGQGGEKLFF. In DNA, the CDR3 is TGTGCCAGCTCGAATCCGGGACAGGGGGGTGAAAAACTGTTTTTT. The full variable domain, with the rest looked up from reference TRBV28 and TRBJ1-4, is DVKVTQSSRYLVKRTGEKVFLECVQDMDHENMFWYRQDPGLGLRLIYFSYDVKMKEKGDIPEGYSVSREKKERFSLILESASTNQTSMYLCASSNPGQGGEKLFFGSGTQLSVL.

The V and J genes are TRBV30 and TRBJ2-1; 15 bases match TRBD2. This CDR3 contains 15 residues. With V trimmed by 4 bases and J by 9 bases, 7 bases remained unmatched. Germline V gene sequence: CDR1 GTSNPN, CDR2 SVGIG (reference sequence). CDR3 nucleotides: TGTGCCTGGACCAGAAAGGGACTAGCGGGGGGTGAGCAGTTCTTC. Encoded protein: CAWTRKGLAGGEQFF.